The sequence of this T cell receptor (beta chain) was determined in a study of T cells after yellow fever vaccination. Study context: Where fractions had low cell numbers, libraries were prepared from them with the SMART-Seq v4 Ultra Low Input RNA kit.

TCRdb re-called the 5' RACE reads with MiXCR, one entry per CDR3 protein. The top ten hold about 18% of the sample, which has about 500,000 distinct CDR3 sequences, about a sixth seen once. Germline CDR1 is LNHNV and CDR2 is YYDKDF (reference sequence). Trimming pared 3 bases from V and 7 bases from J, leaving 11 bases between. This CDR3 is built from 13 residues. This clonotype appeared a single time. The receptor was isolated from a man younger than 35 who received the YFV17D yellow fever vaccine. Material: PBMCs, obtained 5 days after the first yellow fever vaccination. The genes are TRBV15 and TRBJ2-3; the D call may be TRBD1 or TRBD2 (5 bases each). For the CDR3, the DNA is TGTGCCACCAGCAGCGGGGCTCTCCATACGCAGTATTTT. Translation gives CATSSGALHTQYF.